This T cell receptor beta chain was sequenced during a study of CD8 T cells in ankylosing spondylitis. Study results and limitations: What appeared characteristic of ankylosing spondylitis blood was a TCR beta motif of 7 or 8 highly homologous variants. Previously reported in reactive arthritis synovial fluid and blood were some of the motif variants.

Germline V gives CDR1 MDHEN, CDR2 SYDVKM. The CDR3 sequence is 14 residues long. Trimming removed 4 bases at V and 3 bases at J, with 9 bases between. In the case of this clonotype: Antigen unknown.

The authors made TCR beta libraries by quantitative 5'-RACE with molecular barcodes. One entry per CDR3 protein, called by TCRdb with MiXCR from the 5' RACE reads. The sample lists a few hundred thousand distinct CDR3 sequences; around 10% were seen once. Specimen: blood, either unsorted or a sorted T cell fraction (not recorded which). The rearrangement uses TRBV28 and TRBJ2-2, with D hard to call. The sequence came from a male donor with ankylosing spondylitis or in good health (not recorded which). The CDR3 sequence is CASSSGPDTGELFF. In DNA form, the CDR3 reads TGTGCCAGCAGTTCCGGACCGGACACCGGGGAGCTGTTTTTT.